The source of this T cell receptor beta chain is a study of human T cells and chemical hapten exposure. Indicated time point: pre-sensitization, week 0. Sample treatment: therapeutic diphenylcyclopropenone sensitization with weekly scalp DPC. This clonotype was observed a few times. One entry per CDR3 protein, called by TCRdb with MiXCR from the RACE reads. The table has around 300,000 distinct CDR3 sequences, around 7.3% seen once; the top ten hold 1.2%. The sample here was whole blood, taken in connection with sensitization to the hapten diphenylcyclopropenone (DPC). The source is a man aged 18 to 30 with alopecia areata. Some clones in this sample may be carry-over from other donors' samples.

CDR3 protein: CSVPGQGTEAFF. In nucleotides, the CDR3 is TGCAGCGTCCCCGGACAGGGCACTGAAGCTTTCTTT. The chain couples TRBV29-1 to TRBJ1-1, with 8 bases that match TRBD1. The germline gives CDR1 SQVTM, CDR2 ANQGSEA. This CDR3 has 12 residues. The ends lost 6 bases at V and 4 bases at J; junction bases unmatched: 4.